A single sample is the source of the 4 T cell receptor beta chains below, sequenced in a study of blood T cell repertoires in COVID-19. Data came from immunoSEQ multiplex PCR; TCRdb stores just in-frame clones and leaves some out. The sample lists roughly 130,000 clones, more than 80% seen once, with approximately 4.2% in the top ten. The sequenced material came from peripheral blood. The receptors shown here come from a man between 35 and 55 years old with acute or convalescent COVID-19.

V gene TRBV3-1 (or the pseudogene TRBV3-2) combines with J gene TRBJ2-5; TRBD1 agrees at 8 bases. This CDR3 contains 14 residues. The V segment lost 4 bases and the J segment 5 bases; nucleotides outside the gene matches: 6. From germline, CDR1 is LGHDT and CDR2 YNNKEL (reference sequence). The CDR3 reads CASSPRTGRETQYF. The CDR3 coding sequence is TGTGCCAGCAGCCCTAGGACAGGGAGGGAGACCCAGTACTTC.

The V and J genes are TRBV30 and TRBJ1-1; 7 bases are a match to TRBD1. V shed 8 bases and J 3 bases; nucleotides not matched to a gene: 9. This CDR3 has 13 amino acids. CDR1 and CDR2 from the germline V gene are GTSNPN and SVGIG (reference sequence). In DNA form, the CDR3 reads TGTGCCGCAAACAGGGGTGAGGACACTGAAGCTTTCTTT. The encoded protein is CAANRGEDTEAFF.

This rearrangement joins TRBV13 to TRBJ2-7; D is perhaps TRBD1 (5 bases). Germline loops: CDR1 PRHDT, CDR2 FYEKMQ (reference sequence). V lost 5 bases to trimming and J lost 2 bases, with 7 bases between them. The CDR3 loop spans 12 amino acids. The CDR3 bases are TGTGCCAGCAGCCGGACAACCTACGAGCAGTACTTC. This gives the protein CASSRTTYEQYF.

The chain is built from TRBV19 and TRBJ1-2, with TRBD1 as a possible D gene (6 bases). CDR1 and CDR2 (germline): LNHDA, SQIVND (reference sequence). Trimming took 7 bases from V and 0 from J, leaving 24 bases between them. The CDR3 runs 18 residues. The CDR3, as DNA: TGTGCCAGTACCTCATTCGACAGGTCCCATGTAGCTAACTATGGCTACACCTTC. Its translation: CASTSFDRSHVANYGYTF.